This T cell receptor beta chain was identified in a study of T cells in Graves' hyperthyroidism and ophthalmopathy. With V trimmed by 6 bases and J by 6 bases, 10 bases remained unmatched. Per germline, CDR1 DFQATT and CDR2 SNEGSKA (reference sequence). The CDR3 spans 14 residues. This clonotype was counted at least ten times. RNA transcripts yielded amplified TCR beta CDR3 regions. An initial round of RT-PCR targeting the TCR CDR3 relied on the HTBI primer set. One entry per CDR3 protein, called by TCRdb with MiXCR from the multiplex PCR reads. The table has hundreds of thousands of distinct CDR3 sequences, 15% to 19% seen once. Newly diagnosed hyperthyroidism, duration under 2 months, in patients aged 18 to 65. Approximately 9.3 ml of fresh peripheral blood supplied the PBMCs.

The sequence was collected from a woman aged 18-29 years with Graves' hyperthyroidism. The sequencing sample was made of blood. This rearrangement joins TRBV20-1 to TRBJ2-1, with TRBD1 matching 8 bases. CDR3 loop: CSALNLRGLNEQFF. DNA for the CDR3: TGCAGTGCCCTGAACCTCAGGGGGCTCAATGAGCAGTTCTTC.